The source of this T cell receptor (beta chain) is a study of blood T cell repertoires in COVID-19. This CDR3 comprises 14 residues. Trimming stripped 5 bases from V and 0 bases from J, with 10 bases between. Germline V CDR1 and CDR2: SGHTA, FQGNSA. Generated by immunoSEQ multiplex PCR, the TCRdb table keeps only in-frame clones and is missing some. The sample yields roughly 260,000 clones, around 89% seen once. This chain links TRBV7-2 with TRBJ1-1; D not resolved. The receptor was derived from a man aged 60 to 75 who had recovered from COVID-19. Input material: peripheral blood. CDR3 nucleotide sequence: TGTGCCAGCAGCCTCGGGATTATGAACACTGAAGCTTTCTTT. Amino acid sequence: CASSLGIMNTEAFF.